Presented here are 18 T cell receptor beta chains from one specimen sequenced in a study of T cells after yellow fever vaccination. TCRdb independently ran MiXCR on the 5' RACE reads; one entry per CDR3 protein. The repertoire holds a few hundred thousand distinct CDR3 sequences, roughly 8.4% seen once, with approximately 15% in the top ten. Sequenced here: PBMCs, sampled roughly 46 days after the first yellow fever vaccination. The receptors come from a man between 18 and 35 years old who received the YFV17D yellow fever vaccine.

Only a few counts were recorded for this clonotype. The CDR3 coding sequence is TGCAGTGCTCGAAGTCCAGGGCCCGGTGAAGCTTTCTTT. Translation: CSARSPGPGEAFF. The rearrangement joins TRBV20-1 to TRBJ1-1; possible D gene TRBD1, 5 bases. Germline-derived CDR1 and CDR2 are DFQATT and SNEGSKA (reference sequence). The length of the CDR3 is 13 residues. The ends were cut back, 5 bases at V and 7 bases at J, with 17 bases in the middle.

The chain recombines TRBV21-1 with TRBJ2-5; TRBD2 was called by the table and not checked on the DNA. TRBV21-1 is marked as a pseudogene. The CDR3 sequence is 21 residues long. The CDR3 protein is CASSKKGIAGGRSEYQETQYF. CDR3 nucleotide sequence: TGTGCCAGCAGCAAAAAAGGGATAGCGGGGGGCCGTAGTGAGTACCAAGAGACCCAGTACTTC.

This clonotype was detected only a few times. The chain combines TRBV5-1 with TRBJ2-2; D perhaps matches TRBD1 (5 bases). V was shortened by 7 bases and J by 3 bases, with 16 bases between the two germline ends. Per germline, CDR1 SGHRS and CDR2 YFSETQ. There are 15 residues in the CDR3. The DNA of the CDR3 is TGCGCCAGCTCTAGGGGCGGTGGGGACACCGGGGAGCTGTTTTTT. Its translation is CASSRGGGDTGELFF. The full variable domain, completed using reference TRBV5-1 and TRBJ2-2, is KAGVTQTPRYLIKTRGQQVTLSCSPISGHRSVSWYQQTPGQGLQFLFEYFSETQRNKGNFPGRFSGRQFSNSRSEMNVSTLELGDSALYLCASSRGGGDTGELFFGEGSRLTVL.

The chain combines TRBV4-1 with TRBJ1-1; no firm D call. This CDR3 has 15 residues. Germline CDR1 and CDR2: MGHRA and YSYEKL. V lost 6 bases to trimming and J lost 1 base, with 15 bases between them. The CDR3 coding sequence is TGCGCCAGCAGACTCGGGAGGGATTGGAACACTGAAGCTTTCTTT. It encodes CASRLGRDWNTEAFF.

This clonotype has ten or more counts. This chain joins TRBV7-2 and TRBJ1-2, with D hard to call. V lost 2 bases to trimming and J lost 6 bases, with 10 bases between them. CDR1 is SGHTA, CDR2 FQGNSA, per germline. The length of the CDR3 is 13 residues. The CDR3 loop reads CASSLWGGHGYTF. CDR3 DNA: TGTGCCAGCAGCTTATGGGGAGGTCATGGCTACACCTTC.

This clonotype was detected only a few times. This CDR3 reads CATSLGRSQYF. The CDR3 DNA reads as TGTGCCACTTCGCTTGGCAGATCGCAGTATTTT. The rearrangement joins TRBV5-4 to TRBJ2-3; no reliable D call. CDR1 SGHNT and CDR2 YYREEE come from the germline V gene (reference sequence). The CDR3 has 11 amino acids. The V end lost 9 bases, the J end lost 10 bases, and 15 bases lay between the germline ends. The variable domain in full, with the rest retrieved from reference TRBV5-4 and TRBJ2-3, is ETGVTQSPTHLIKTRGQQVTLRCSSQSGHNTVSWYQQALGQGPQFIFQYYREEENGRGNFPPRFSGLQFPNYSSELNVNALELDDSALYLCATSLGRSQYFGPGTRLTVL.

This clonotype came up many times. The chain joins TRBV7-9 to TRBJ1-2; D may be TRBD1 (5 bases). CDR3 length: 13 amino acids. V was cut by 4 bases and J by 2 bases, with 8 bases left in between. Germline V lookup: CDR1 SEHNR, CDR2 FQNEAQ (reference sequence). CDR3 nucleotide sequence: TGTGCCAGCAGCTCCACAGGAAACTATGGCTACACCTTC. This encodes CASSSTGNYGYTF.

This clonotype was seen a handful of times. The chain combines TRBV6-5 with TRBJ2-7; D unclear. The CDR3 extends over 18 amino acids. CDR1 and CDR2 (germline): MNHEY, SVGAGI. The ends were cut back, 2 bases at V and 7 bases at J, with 27 bases in the middle. CDR3 sequence (DNA): TGTGCCAGCAGTTACGGCTCGTTCATGCTCTTGGGTCGTCGGGAGCAGTACTTC. Amino acid sequence: CASSYGSFMLLGRREQYF.

This clonotype was counted many times. The V gene is TRBV6-2 or TRBV6-3, the J gene TRBJ2-7, with 9 bases matching TRBD1. There are 15 residues in the CDR3. J lost 2 bases, V lost 2 bases, and 4 bases had no gene match. Germline CDR1 MNHEY, CDR2 SVGEGT. CDR3 DNA: TGTGCCAGCAGTTACCCGGGACAGGGAGCCTACGAGCAGTACTTC. Encoded protein: CASSYPGQGAYEQYF.

CDR3 amino acids: CASSLGQGFSELFF. CDR3 bases: TGTGCCAGCAGTTTGGGACAGGGGTTTTCGGAACTGTTTTTT. The chain carries TRBV28 and TRBJ1-4, with 10 bases fitting TRBD1. V was pared by 3 bases and J by 12 bases, with 7 bases of the junction left unmatched. Germline values: CDR1 MDHEN, CDR2 SYDVKM. The CDR3 contains 14 residues.

In this sample, this clonotype turned up a few times. The genes are TRBV20-1 and TRBJ2-3, with no clear D. Germline V CDR1 and CDR2: DFQATT, SNEGSKA (reference sequence). The V end was cut by 1 base, the J end by 0 bases, with 8 bases between. The CDR3 spans 14 residues. DNA for the CDR3: TGCAGTGCTAGAGTGTGGGTGAGCACAGATACGCAGTATTTT. Encoded protein: CSARVWVSTDTQYF.

This clonotype turned up a few times. The chain recombines TRBV5-1 with TRBJ2-1; D is perhaps TRBD1 (7 bases). CDR3 length equals 17 residues. The ends were cut back, 6 bases at V and 3 bases at J, with 22 bases in the middle. Germline CDR1 SGHRS, CDR2 YFSETQ. In DNA, the CDR3 is TGCGCCAGCAAAGCACTCCGACAGGGAGGCTACTACAATGAGCAGTTCTTC. This codes for CASKALRQGGYYNEQFF.

This clonotype was counted between two and nine times. The chain combines TRBV11-2 with TRBJ1-1; 9 positions agree with TRBD1. Unmatched junction bases numbered 7, after V lost 5 bases and J lost 6 bases. This CDR3 has 14 residues. Germline-derived CDR1 and CDR2 are SGHAT and FQNNGV. For the CDR3, the DNA is TGTGCCAGCAGCATGACAGGGGGTAACGCTGAAGCTTTCTTT. This codes for CASSMTGGNAEAFF. Together with reference TRBV11-2 and TRBJ1-1, the CDR3 gives the full variable domain: EAGVAQSPRYKIIEKRQSVAFWCNPISGHATLYWYQQILGQGPKLLIQFQNNGVVDDSQLPKDRFSAERLKGVDSTLKIQPAKLEDSAVYLCASSMTGGNAEAFFGQGTRLTVV.

This clonotype was recorded a few times. V gene TRBV5-1 combines with J gene TRBJ1-2; D gene ambiguous. Germline CDR1 and CDR2: SGHRS and YFSETQ. Trimming cost V 4 bases and J 4 bases, with 14 bases left between them. The CDR3 is made up of 14 amino acids. CDR3 nucleotides: TGCGCCAGCAGCCCCCGCGAAGGGCGCTATGGCTACACCTTC. This gives the protein CASSPREGRYGYTF.

The chain couples TRBV6-5 to TRBJ2-7; no clear D. Trimming took 0 bases from V and 2 from J, leaving 2 bases between them. The V gene's germline CDR1 is MNHEY and CDR2 SVGAGI. The CDR3 runs to 12 residues. The CDR3 is CASSYSTYEQYF. CDR3 coding DNA: TGTGCCAGCAGTTACTCCACCTACGAGCAGTACTTC.

This rearrangement joins TRBV25-1 to TRBJ2-2; tentative D call: TRBD2 (6 bases). This CDR3 has 17 amino acids. CDR1 is MGHDK and CDR2 is SYGVNS in the germline V gene. V lost 3 bases to trimming and J lost 5 bases, with 19 bases between them. The CDR3 nucleotides read TGTGCCAGCAGTGATCTCCCGGGACCCCGGGGGACCGGGGAGCTGTTTTTT. It is translated as CASSDLPGPRGTGELFF.

This clonotype came up many times. This chain uses TRBV7-2 with TRBJ1-6; 7 bases fit TRBD1. Germline CDR1 and CDR2: SGHTA and FQGNSA. The CDR3 contains 14 residues. V shed 4 bases, J shed 7 bases, and the junction held 4 bases outside the gene matches. This CDR3 reads CASSWDSFNSPLHF. The DNA of the CDR3 is TGTGCCAGCAGCTGGGACAGCTTCAATTCACCCCTCCACTTT.

In this sample, this clonotype turned up a few times. The gene calls are TRBV5-1 and TRBJ1-1; 11 nucleotides match TRBD1. CDR3 size: 14 residues. Germline trimming cut 6 bases from V and 9 bases from J; bases unmatched to any gene: 10. Germline CDR1 reads SGHRS; CDR2 reads YFSETQ. CDR3 in amino acids: CASTWARTGGQAFF. Here the CDR3 DNA reads TGCGCCAGCACCTGGGCGCGGACAGGGGGCCAAGCTTTCTTT.